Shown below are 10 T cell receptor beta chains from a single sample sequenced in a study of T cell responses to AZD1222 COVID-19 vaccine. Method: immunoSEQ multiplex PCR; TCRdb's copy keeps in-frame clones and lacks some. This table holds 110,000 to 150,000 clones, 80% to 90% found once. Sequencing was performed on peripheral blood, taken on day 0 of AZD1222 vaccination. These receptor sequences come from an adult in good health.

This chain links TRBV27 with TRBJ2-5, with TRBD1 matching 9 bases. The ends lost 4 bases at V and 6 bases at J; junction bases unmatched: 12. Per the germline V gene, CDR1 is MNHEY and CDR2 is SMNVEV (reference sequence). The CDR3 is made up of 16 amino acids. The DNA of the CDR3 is TGTGCCAGCAGTTCTCCCACCCGGGACAGGGTTAAGACCCAGTACTTC. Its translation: CASSSPTRDRVKTQYF.

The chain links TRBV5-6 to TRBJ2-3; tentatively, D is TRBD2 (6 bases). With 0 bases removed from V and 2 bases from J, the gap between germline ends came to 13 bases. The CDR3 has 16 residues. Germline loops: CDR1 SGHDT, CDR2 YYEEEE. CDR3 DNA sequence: TGTGCCAGCAGCTTGGAGTGGGAGGCCCCCACAGATACGCAGTATTTT. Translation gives CASSLEWEAPTDTQYF. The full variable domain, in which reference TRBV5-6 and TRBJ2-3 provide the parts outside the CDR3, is DAGVTQSPTHLIKTRGQQVTLRCSPKSGHDTVSWYQQALGQGPQFIFQYYEEEERQRGNFPDRFSGHQFPNYSSELNVNALLLGDSALYLCASSLEWEAPTDTQYFGPGTRLTVL.

This chain's CDR3 is CASSISAGGIGETQYF. In DNA form, the CDR3 reads TGTGCCAGTAGTATCTCCGCAGGGGGTATCGGAGAGACCCAGTACTTC. The rearrangement joins TRBV19 to TRBJ2-5, with 7 bases aligning to TRBD1. CDR3 length: 16 amino acids. Trimming at V came to 3 bases and at J to 4 bases, leaving 11 bases not matched to a gene. Germline CDR1 LNHDA, CDR2 SQIVND (reference sequence).

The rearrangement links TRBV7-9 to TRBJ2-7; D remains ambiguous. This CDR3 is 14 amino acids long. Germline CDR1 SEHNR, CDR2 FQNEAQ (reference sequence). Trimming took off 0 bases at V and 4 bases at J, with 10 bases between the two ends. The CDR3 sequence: CASSLAEVRYEQYF. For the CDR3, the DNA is TGTGCCAGCAGCTTAGCCGAGGTCCGATACGAGCAGTACTTC.

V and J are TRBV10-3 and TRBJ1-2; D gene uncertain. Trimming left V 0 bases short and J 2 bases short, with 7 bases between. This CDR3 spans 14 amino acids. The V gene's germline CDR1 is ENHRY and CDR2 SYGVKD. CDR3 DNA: TGTGCCATCAGTGAGTCAGGGTTGAACTATGGCTACACCTTC. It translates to CAISESGLNYGYTF.

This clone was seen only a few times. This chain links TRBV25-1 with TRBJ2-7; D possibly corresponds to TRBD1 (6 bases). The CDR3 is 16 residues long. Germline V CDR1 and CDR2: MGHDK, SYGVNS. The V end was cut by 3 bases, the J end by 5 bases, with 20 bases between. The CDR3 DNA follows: TGTGCCAGCAGTGATCACCCAACTTACAGGGATAACGAGCAGTACTTC. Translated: CASSDHPTYRDNEQYF.

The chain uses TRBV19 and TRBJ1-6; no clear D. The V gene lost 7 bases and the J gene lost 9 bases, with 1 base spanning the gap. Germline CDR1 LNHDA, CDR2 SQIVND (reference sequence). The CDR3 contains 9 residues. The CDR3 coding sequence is TGTGCCAGTATTTCACCCCTCCACTTT. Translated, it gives CASISPLHF.

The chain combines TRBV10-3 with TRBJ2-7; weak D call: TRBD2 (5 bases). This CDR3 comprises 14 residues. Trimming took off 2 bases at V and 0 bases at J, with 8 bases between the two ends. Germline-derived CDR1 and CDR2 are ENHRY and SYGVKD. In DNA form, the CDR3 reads TGTGCCATCAGTGAGGCTAGCAGCTCCTACGAGCAGTACTTC. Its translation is CAISEASSSYEQYF.

CDR3 amino acids: CASSVGPGTSLDEQFF. In DNA form, the CDR3 reads TGTGCCAGCAGCGTAGGCCCCGGGACTAGCCTGGATGAGCAGTTCTTC. The chain links TRBV9 to TRBJ2-1, with 9 bases lining up with TRBD2. The CDR3 has 16 amino acids. Germline V gene data show CDR1 as SGDLS and CDR2 as YYNGEE. The ends lost 0 bases at V and 8 bases at J; junction bases unmatched: 9.

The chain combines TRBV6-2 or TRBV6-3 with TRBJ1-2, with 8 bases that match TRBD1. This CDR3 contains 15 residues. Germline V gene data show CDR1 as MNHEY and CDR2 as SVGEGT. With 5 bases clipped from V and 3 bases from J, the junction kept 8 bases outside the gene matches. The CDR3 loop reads CASSPQGAFYYGYTF. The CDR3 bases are TGTGCCAGCAGTCCCCAGGGGGCTTTCTACTATGGCTACACCTTC.